Listed here is a single T cell receptor (beta chain). The data stem from a study of blood T cell repertoires in COVID-19. For the study at large: From T cells, B-cell-depleted T cells, or PBMCs came the material, which was cDNA or gDNA.

Those enrolled, adults aged roughly 18 to 89 years, came from 25 or so US areas. Assignment of participants to cohorts was predicated upon participant-reported clinical history. The authors' processing: Cell counts per sample came from amplifying reference gene primers. Data came from immunoSEQ multiplex PCR; TCRdb stores just in-frame clones and leaves some out. V, J and clone size reflect that table, while D and trimming were determined from the DNA. Of 200,000 or so clones listed, roughly nine tenths are singletons. V lost 3 bases and J lost 5; bases outside the gene matches: 2. Germline-derived CDR1 and CDR2 are MDHEN and SYDVKM. CDR3 length: 14 residues.

The rearrangement joins TRBV28 to TRBJ2-7; TRBD1 aligns across 12 bases. This TCR came from a young woman in a cohort exposed to, infected with or recovered from COVID-19 (not recorded which). Input material: PBMCs or T cells enriched from blood (not recorded which). CDR3 nucleotide sequence: TGTGCCAGCAGTTTTGGGACAGGGGGCGACGAGCAGTACTTC. It specifies CASSFGTGGDEQYF.